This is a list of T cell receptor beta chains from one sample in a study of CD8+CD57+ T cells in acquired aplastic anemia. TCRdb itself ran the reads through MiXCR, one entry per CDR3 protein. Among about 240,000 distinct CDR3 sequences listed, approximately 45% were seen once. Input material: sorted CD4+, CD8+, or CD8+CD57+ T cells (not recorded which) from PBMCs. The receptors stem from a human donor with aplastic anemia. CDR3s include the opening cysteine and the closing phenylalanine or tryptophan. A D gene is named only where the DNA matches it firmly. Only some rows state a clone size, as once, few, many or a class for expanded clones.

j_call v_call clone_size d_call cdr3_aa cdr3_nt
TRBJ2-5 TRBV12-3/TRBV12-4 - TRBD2 CASKRLAGIQETQYF TGTGCCAGCAAAAGACTAGCGGGGATCCAAGAGACCCAGTACTTC
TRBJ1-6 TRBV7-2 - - CASSLPEGASSYNSPLHF TGTGCCAGCAGCTTACCCGAAGGGGCCAGCTCCTATAATTCACCCCTCCACTTT
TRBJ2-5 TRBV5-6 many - CASSLPLQETQYF TGTGCCAGCAGCTTGCCACTGCAAGAGACCCAGTACTTC
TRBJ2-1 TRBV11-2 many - CASSLEADYNEQFF TGTGCCAGCAGCTTAGAGGCGGATTACAATGAGCAGTTCTTC
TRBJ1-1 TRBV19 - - CASSIGALEAFF TGTGCCAGTAGTATTGGAGCCCTTGAAGCTTTCTTT
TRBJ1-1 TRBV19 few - CASSIVGRRNTEAFF TGTGCCAGTAGTATAGTTGGCAGAAGGAACACTGAAGCTTTCTTT
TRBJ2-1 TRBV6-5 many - CASSTTRDGQFF TGTGCCAGCAGTACCACCCGGGACGGGCAGTTCTTC
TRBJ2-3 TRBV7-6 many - CASSYGADTQYF TGTGCCAGCAGCTATGGGGCTGATACGCAGTATTTT
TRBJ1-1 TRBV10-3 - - CAISPSLGMGNTEAFF TGTGCCATCAGCCCCAGCCTAGGTATGGGAAACACTGAAGCTTTCTTT
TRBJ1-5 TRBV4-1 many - CASSHQLIGSNQPQHF TGCGCCAGCAGCCATCAACTAATCGGGAGCAATCAGCCCCAGCATTTT
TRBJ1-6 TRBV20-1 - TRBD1 CSARAGTDNSPLHF TGCAGTGCTAGAGCCGGGACAGATAATTCACCCCTCCACTTT
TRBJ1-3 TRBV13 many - CASSLGHSGNTIYF TGTGCCAGCAGCTTAGGGCACTCTGGAAACACCATATATTTT
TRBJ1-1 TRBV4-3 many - CASSQEVAGASGTEAFF TGCGCCAGCAGCCAAGAGGTCGCAGGGGCCTCGGGCACTGAAGCTTTCTTT
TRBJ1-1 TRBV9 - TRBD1 CASSATGTGLGTNTEAFF TGTGCCAGCAGCGCCACCGGGACAGGGTTAGGCACCAACACTGAAGCTTTCTTT
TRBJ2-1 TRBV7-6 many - CASSPEPSRQQFF TGTGCCAGCAGCCCGGAGCCTTCTCGACAGCAGTTCTTC
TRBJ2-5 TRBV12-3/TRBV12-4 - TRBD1 CASTLGQGGGGTQYF TGTGCCAGCACCCTGGGACAGGGAGGGGGAGGGACCCAGTACTTC
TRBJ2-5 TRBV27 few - CASSFLDGETQYF TGTGCCAGCAGTTTCTTGGATGGGGAGACCCAGTACTTC
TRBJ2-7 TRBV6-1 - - CASSELGGTSYEQYF TGTGCCAGCAGTGAACTAGGGGGTACCTCCTACGAGCAGTACTTC
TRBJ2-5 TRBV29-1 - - CSVSRDVGSSQYF TGCAGCGTATCTCGGGACGTGGGATCGTCCCAGTACTTC
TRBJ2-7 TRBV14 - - CASSPFGDHEQYF TGTGCCAGCAGCCCCTTTGGGGACCACGAGCAGTACTTC
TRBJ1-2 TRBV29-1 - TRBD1 CSVAIGTGGSGYTF TGCAGCGTAGCTATCGGGACAGGGGGATCTGGCTACACCTTC
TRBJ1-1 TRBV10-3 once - CAIQPQGQGKNTEAFF TGTGCCATCCAACCTCAGGGGCAGGGCAAGAACACTGAAGCTTTCTTT
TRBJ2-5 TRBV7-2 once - CASSQPSGAETQYF TGCGCCAGCAGCCAGCCCAGTGGAGCCGAGACCCAGTACTTC
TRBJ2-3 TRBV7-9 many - CASSWGQGSDTQYF TGTGCCAGCAGCTGGGGGCAGGGATCAGATACGCAGTATTTT
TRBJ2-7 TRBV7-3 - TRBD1 CASSLTGGDFYEQYF TGTGCCAGCAGCCTCACAGGGGGCGACTTCTACGAGCAGTACTTC
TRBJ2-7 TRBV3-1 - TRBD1 CASSLTTGGFYEQYF TGTGCCAGCAGCTTAACGACAGGGGGCTTCTACGAGCAGTACTTC
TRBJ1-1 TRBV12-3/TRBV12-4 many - CASSPRPTAYTEAFF TGTGCCAGCAGTCCTCGCCCGACAGCGTACACTGAAGCTTTCTTT
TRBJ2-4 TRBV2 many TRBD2 CVSGRVGAKNIQYF TGTGTTAGCGGGAGGGTAGGAGCCAAAAACATTCAGTACTTC
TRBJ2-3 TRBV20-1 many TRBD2 CSARGTGLDGNTDTQYF TGCAGTGCTAGGGGAACAGGACTAGACGGAAACACAGATACGCAGTATTTT
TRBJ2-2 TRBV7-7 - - CASSPGQDYGELFF TGTGCCAGCAGCCCTGGACAGGACTACGGGGAGCTGTTTTTT
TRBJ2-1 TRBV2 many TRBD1 CAILTGGAYNEQFF TGTGCCATCCTCACAGGGGGCGCCTACAATGAGCAGTTCTTC
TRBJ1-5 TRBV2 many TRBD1 CASSERQQGVHQPQHF TGTGCCAGCAGTGAGAGACAACAGGGGGTTCATCAGCCCCAGCATTTT
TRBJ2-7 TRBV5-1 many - CASSLRAAGSYEQYF TGCGCCAGCAGCTTGAGAGCGGCGGGGAGTTACGAGCAGTACTTC
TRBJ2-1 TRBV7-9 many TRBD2 CASTRTSGPYNEQFF TGTGCCAGCACCCGAACTAGCGGACCTTACAATGAGCAGTTCTTC
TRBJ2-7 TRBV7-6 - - CASSLEGHSVGEQYF TGTGCCAGCAGCTTAGAGGGCCACTCGGTCGGCGAGCAGTACTTC
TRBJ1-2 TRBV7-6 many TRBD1 CASSSLPGTEDYGYTF TGTGCCAGCAGCTCCCTGCCAGGGACAGAAGACTATGGCTACACCTTC
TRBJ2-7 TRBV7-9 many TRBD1 CASSSGTGIAYEQYF TGTGCCAGCAGCTCCGGGACAGGGATAGCCTACGAGCAGTACTTC
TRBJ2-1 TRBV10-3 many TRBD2 CAISEREGRDEQFF TGTGCCATCAGTGAGCGGGAGGGCCGGGATGAGCAGTTCTTC
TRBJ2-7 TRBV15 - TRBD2 CATSIRWGGEQYF TGTGCCACCAGCATTAGATGGGGGGGGGAGCAGTACTTC
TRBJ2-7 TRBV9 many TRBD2 CASSLRAAGEYEQYF TGTGCCAGCAGCCTCCGGGCAGCGGGGGAGTACGAGCAGTACTTC
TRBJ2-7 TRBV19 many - CASSYVTGLTYEQYF TGTGCCAGTAGTTATGTGACGGGACTCACCTACGAGCAGTACTTC
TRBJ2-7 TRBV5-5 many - CASSFIREQYF TGTGCCAGCAGCTTTATCCGCGAGCAGTACTTC
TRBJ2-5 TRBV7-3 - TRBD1 CASSYRGGETQYF TGTGCCAGCAGCTACAGGGGTGGAGAGACCCAGTACTTC
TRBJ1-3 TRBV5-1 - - CASSPTGEGGSGNTIYF TGCGCCAGCAGCCCTACCGGGGAGGGGGGCTCTGGAAACACCATATATTTT
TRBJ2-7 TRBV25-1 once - CASSELTWGSIDEQYF TGTGCCAGCAGTGAATTGACGTGGGGCAGCATCGACGAGCAGTACTTC
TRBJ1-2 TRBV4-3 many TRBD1 CASSQLTRTGENYGYTF TGCGCCAGCAGCCAACTGACCCGGACAGGCGAAAACTATGGCTACACCTTC
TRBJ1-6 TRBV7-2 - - CAGSEDRAALHF TGTGCCGGCAGCGAAGACAGAGCGGCCCTCCACTTT
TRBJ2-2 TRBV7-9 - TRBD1 CASSVGQSNTGELFF TGTGCCAGCAGCGTGGGACAGTCGAACACCGGGGAGCTGTTTTTT
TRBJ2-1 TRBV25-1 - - CASSEAGYRYNEQFF TGTGCCAGCAGTGAAGCCGGATATAGGTACAATGAGCAGTTCTTC
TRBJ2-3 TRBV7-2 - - CASSTEAPDTQYF TGTGCCAGCAGCACCGAGGCTCCCGACACGCAGTATTTT
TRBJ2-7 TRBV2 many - CAIRSYEQYF TGTGCCATCCGTAGCTACGAGCAGTACTTC
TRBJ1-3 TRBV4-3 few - CASSQAPFDTSGNTIYF TGCGCCAGCAGCCAGGCCCCGTTCGACACCTCTGGAAACACCATATATTTT
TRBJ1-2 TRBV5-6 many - CASSFKRANYGYTF TGTGCCAGCAGCTTTAAGAGGGCCAACTATGGCTACACCTTC
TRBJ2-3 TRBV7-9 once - CASRPNLADTQYF TGTGCCAGCAGACCAAACCTTGCGGATACGCAGTATTTT
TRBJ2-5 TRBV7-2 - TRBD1 CASSPGQGVRETQYF TGTGCCAGCTCTCCGGGACAGGGTGTGAGGGAGACCCAGTACTTC
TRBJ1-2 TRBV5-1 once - CASSGGRTEESFYGYTF TGCGCCAGCAGCGGAGGCAGAACTGAGGAATCCTTTTATGGCTACACCTTC
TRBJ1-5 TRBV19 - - CASRKGGPPQHF TGTGCCAGTAGGAAAGGGGGTCCCCCCCAGCATTTT